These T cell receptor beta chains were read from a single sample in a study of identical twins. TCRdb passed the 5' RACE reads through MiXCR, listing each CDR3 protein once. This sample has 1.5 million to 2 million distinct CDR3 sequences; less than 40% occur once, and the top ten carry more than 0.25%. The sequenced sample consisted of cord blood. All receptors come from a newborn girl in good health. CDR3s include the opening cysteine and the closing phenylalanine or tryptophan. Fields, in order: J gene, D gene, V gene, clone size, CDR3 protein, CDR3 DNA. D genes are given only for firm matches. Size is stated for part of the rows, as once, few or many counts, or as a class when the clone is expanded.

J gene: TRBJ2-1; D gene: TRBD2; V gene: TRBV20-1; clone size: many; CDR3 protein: CSAREPGLAYNEQFF; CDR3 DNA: TGCAGTGCTAGAGAGCCGGGACTAGCCTACAATGAGCAGTTCTTC
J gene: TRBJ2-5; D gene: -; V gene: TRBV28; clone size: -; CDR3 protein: CASSLHLWGTTQGSYNEQYF; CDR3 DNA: TGTGCCAGCAGTCTCCACCTTTGGGGGACTACCCAGGGGTCCTACAATGAGCAGTACTTC
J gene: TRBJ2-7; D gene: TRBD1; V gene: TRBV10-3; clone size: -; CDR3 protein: CAISRTGGDYEQYF; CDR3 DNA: TGTGCCATCAGTCGGACAGGGGGGGACTACGAGCAGTACTTC
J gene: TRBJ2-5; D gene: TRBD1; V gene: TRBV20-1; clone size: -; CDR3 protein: CSAPTGGETQYF; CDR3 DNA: TGCAGTGCGCCTACAGGGGGAGAGACCCAGTACTTC
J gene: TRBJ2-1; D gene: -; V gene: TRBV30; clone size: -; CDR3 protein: CAWSPPDYRGTYNEQFF; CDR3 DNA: TGTGCCTGGAGCCCCCCGGACTATCGGGGTACCTACAATGAGCAGTTCTTC
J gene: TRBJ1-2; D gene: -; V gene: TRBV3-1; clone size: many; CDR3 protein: CASSQDGANYGYTF; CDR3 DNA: TGTGCCAGCAGCCAAGACGGAGCTAACTATGGCTACACCTTC
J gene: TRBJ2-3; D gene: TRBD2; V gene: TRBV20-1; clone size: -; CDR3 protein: CSASTSGTRPYF; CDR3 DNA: TGCAGTGCCTCGACTAGCGGTACCCGGCCGTATTTT
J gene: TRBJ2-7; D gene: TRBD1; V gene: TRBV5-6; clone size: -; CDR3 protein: CASSFGRTGGYEQYF; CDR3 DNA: TGTGCCAGCAGCTTCGGCCGGACAGGGGGCTACGAGCAGTACTTC
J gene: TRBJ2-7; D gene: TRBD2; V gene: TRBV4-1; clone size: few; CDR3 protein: CASSQGLAGLYEQYF; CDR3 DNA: TGCGCCAGCAGCCAAGGGCTAGCGGGACTCTACGAGCAGTACTTC
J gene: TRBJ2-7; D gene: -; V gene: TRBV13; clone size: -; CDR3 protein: CASSLGLIPNYEQYF; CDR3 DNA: TGTGCCAGCAGCTTAGGCCTAATTCCCAACTACGAGCAGTACTTC
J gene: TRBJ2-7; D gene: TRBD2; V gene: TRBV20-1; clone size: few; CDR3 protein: CSARVSGSVKKNEQYF; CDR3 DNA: TGCAGTGCTAGAGTTAGCGGGAGCGTAAAAAAAAACGAGCAGTACTTC
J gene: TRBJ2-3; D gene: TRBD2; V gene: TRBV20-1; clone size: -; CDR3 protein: CSVRTSLFNEQYF; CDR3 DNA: TGCAGTGTCAGGACTAGCCTATTCAATGAGCAGTATTTT
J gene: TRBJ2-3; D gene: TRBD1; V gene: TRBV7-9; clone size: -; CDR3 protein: CASSLPGQGSDTQYF; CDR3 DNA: TGTGCCAGCAGCTTACCGGGACAGGGTTCAGATACGCAGTATTTT
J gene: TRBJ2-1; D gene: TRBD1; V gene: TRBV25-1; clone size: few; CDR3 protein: CASRGSRDRLISYNEQFF; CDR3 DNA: TGTGCCAGCAGAGGTTCACGGGACAGACTTATCTCCTACAATGAGCAGTTCTTC
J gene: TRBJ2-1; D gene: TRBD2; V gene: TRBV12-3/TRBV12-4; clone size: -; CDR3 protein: CARSPPLTSGRFWETQFF; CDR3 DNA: TGTGCCCGCAGTCCCCCTTTGACTAGCGGGAGGTTCTGGGAGACCCAGTTCTTC
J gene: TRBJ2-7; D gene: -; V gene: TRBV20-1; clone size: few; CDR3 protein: CSARDWAGLSYEQYF; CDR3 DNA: TGCAGTGCTAGAGATTGGGCAGGCCTCTCCTACGAGCAGTACTTC
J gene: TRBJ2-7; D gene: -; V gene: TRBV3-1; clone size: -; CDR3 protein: CASGATYEQYF; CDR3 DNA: TGTGCCAGCGGGGCGACCTACGAGCAGTACTTC
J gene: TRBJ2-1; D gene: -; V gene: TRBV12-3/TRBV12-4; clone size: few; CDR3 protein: CASRIRWASYNEQFF; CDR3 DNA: TGTGCCAGCAGGATAAGATGGGCGTCCTACAATGAGCAGTTCTTC
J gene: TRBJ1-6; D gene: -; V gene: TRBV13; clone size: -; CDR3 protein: CASSLWSSYNSPLHF; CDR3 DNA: TGTGCCAGCAGCTTATGGAGCTCCTATAATTCACCCCTCCACTTT
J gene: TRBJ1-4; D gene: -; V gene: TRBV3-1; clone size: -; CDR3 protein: CASSQARNEKLFF; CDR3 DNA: TGTGCCAGCAGCCAGGCGAGGAATGAAAAACTGTTTTTT
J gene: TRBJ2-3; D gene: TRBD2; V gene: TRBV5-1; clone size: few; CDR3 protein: CASRASGRLDTQYF; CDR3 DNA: TGCGCCAGCAGAGCTAGCGGGAGGCTGGATACGCAGTATTTT
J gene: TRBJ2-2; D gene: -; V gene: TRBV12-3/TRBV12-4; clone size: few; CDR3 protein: CASSLGSGFKTGELFF; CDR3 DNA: TGTGCCAGCAGTCTAGGGTCAGGGTTTAAGACCGGGGAGCTGTTTTTT
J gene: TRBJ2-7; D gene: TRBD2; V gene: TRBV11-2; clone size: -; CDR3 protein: CASSLTSGNDEQYF; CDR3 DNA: TGTGCCAGCAGCTTGACTAGCGGGAACGACGAGCAGTACTTC
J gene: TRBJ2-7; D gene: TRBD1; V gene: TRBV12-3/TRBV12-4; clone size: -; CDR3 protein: CASSGQGGCEQYF; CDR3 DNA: TGTGCCAGCAGTGGACAGGGAGGTTGCGAGCAGTACTTC
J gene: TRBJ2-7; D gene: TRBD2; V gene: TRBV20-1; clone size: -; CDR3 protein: CSASIAGGPIRYEQYF; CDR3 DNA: TGCAGTGCTAGTATAGCGGGGGGGCCGATACGGTACGAGCAGTACTTC
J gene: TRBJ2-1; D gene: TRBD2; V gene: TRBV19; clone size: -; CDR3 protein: CASRLGLAGLEQFF; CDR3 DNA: TGTGCCAGTAGGTTGGGACTAGCGGGACTTGAGCAGTTCTTC
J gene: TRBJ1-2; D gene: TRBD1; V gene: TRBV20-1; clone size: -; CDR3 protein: CSARDPAGGGWGYTF; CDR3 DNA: TGCAGTGCTAGAGACCCCGCAGGGGGCGGCTGGGGCTACACCTTC
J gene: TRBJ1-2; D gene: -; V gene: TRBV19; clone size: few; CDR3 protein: CASTPQREGNGYTF; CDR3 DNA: TGTGCCAGTACCCCACAGAGGGAGGGTAATGGCTACACCTTC
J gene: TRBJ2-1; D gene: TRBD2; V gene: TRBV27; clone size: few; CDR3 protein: CASNLAGDYNEQFF; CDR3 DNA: TGTGCCAGCAATCTAGCGGGAGACTACAATGAGCAGTTCTTC
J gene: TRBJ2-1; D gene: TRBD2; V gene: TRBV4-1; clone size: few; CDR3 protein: CASSHPSGSSYNEQFF; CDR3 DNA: TGCGCCAGCAGCCACCCTAGCGGGAGCTCCTACAATGAGCAGTTCTTC
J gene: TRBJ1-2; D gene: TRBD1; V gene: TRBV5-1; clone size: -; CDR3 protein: CASSHGQGRNGYTF; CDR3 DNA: TGCGCCAGCAGCCACGGACAGGGGAGGAATGGCTACACCTTC
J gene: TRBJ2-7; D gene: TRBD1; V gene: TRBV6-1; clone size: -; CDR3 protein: CASSVRDRTSYEQYF; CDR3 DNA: TGTGCCAGCAGCGTCCGGGACAGGACTTCCTACGAGCAGTACTTC
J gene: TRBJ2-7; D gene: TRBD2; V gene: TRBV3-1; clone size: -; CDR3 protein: CASSRSSGGSYEQYF; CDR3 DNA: TGTGCCAGCAGCCGCTCTAGCGGGGGCTCCTACGAGCAGTACTTC
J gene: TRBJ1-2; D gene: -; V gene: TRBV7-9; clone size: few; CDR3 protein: CASSLVTVPGGGYTF; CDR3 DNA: TGTGCCAGCAGCTTAGTCACGGTTCCTGGGGGTGGCTACACCTTC
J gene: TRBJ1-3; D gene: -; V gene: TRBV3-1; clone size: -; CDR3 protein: CASSRFPQGAGNTIYF; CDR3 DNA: TGTGCCAGCAGCCGCTTCCCACAGGGAGCTGGAAACACCATATATTTT
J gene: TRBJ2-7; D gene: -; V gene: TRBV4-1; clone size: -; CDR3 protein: CASSQGALSDEQYF; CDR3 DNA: TGCGCCAGCAGCCAAGGTGCCCTCTCGGACGAGCAGTACTTC
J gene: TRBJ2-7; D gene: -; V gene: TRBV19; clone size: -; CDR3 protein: CASTLGARDVNEQYF; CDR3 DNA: TGTGCCAGTACCCTCGGGGCCAGGGATGTGAATGAGCAGTACTTC
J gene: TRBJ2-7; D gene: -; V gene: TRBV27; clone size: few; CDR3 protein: CASSFVGIPLGEQYF; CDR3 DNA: TGTGCCAGCAGTTTCGTGGGCATCCCCCTCGGCGAGCAGTACTTC
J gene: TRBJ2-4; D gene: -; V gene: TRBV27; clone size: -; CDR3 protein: CASSFPRGAKNIQYF; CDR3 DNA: TGTGCCAGCAGTTTCCCCCGGGGAGCCAAAAACATTCAGTACTTC
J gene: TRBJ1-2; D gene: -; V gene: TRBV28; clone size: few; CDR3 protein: CASGDRAIYGYTF; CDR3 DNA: TGTGCCAGCGGGGACCGAGCCATCTATGGCTACACCTTC
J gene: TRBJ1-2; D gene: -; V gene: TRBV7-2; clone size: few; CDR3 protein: CASSPIRGGDGYTF; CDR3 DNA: TGTGCCAGCAGCCCCATAAGGGGGGGCGATGGCTACACCTTC
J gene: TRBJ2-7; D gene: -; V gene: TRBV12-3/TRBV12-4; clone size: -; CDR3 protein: CANSFTDRSYEQYF; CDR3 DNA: TGTGCCAACAGTTTTACGGACAGATCCTACGAGCAGTACTTC
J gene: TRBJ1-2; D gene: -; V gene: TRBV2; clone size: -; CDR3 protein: CASREQGRGLSYTF; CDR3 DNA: TGTGCCAGCAGGGAACAGGGACGTGGATTAAGCTACACCTTC
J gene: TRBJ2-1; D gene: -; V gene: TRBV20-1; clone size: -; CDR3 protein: CSVYSSLVSNEQFF; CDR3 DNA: TGCAGTGTTTATTCTTCGCTAGTCAGCAATGAGCAGTTCTTC
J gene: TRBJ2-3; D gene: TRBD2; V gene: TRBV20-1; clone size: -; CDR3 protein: CSAPTSWDTQYF; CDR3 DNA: TGCAGTGCTCCGACTAGCTGGGATACGCAGTATTTT
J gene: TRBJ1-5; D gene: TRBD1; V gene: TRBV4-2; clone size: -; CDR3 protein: CASSGVGDRGNQPQHF; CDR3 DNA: TGTGCCAGCAGCGGGGTTGGGGACAGGGGCAATCAGCCCCAGCATTTT
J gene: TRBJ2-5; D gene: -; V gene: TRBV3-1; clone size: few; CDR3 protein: CASSQFIHSQETQYF; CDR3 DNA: TGTGCCAGCAGCCAATTCATCCACAGCCAAGAGACCCAGTACTTC
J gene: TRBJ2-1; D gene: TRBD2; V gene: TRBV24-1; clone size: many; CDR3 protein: CATSPPSSGSYNEQFF; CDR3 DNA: TGTGCCACCAGTCCCCCCTCTAGCGGCTCCTACAATGAGCAGTTCTTC
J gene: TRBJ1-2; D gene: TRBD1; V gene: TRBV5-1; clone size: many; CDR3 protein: CASSIADRVDGYTF; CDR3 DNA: TGCGCCAGCAGCATTGCGGACAGGGTGGATGGCTACACCTTC
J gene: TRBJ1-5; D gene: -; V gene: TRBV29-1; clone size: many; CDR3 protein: CSVRGGSNQPQHF; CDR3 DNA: TGCAGCGTTCGGGGTGGTAGCAATCAGCCCCAGCATTTT
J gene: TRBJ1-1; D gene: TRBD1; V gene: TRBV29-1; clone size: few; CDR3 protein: CSVEDMTGALNTEAFF; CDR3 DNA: TGCAGCGTTGAAGATATGACAGGGGCCCTTAACACTGAAGCTTTCTTT
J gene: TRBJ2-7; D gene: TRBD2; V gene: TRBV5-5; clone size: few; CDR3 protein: CASSFSLAGGREQYF; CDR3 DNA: TGTGCCAGCAGCTTTTCTCTAGCGGGGGGGCGAGAGCAGTACTTC
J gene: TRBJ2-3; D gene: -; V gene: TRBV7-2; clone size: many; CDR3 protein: CASSYEELVAHTQYF; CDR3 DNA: TGTGCCAGCAGCTACGAGGAGCTGGTTGCACATACGCAGTATTTT
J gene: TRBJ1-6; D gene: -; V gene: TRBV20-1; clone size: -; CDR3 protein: CTASRVQSSYNSPLHF; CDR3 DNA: TGCACCGCTAGTAGGGTCCAGAGCTCCTATAATTCACCCCTCCACTTT
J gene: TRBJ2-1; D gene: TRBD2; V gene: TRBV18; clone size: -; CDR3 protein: CASSQKATGLVGNEQFF; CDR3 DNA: TGTGCCAGCTCACAGAAAGCAACGGGACTAGTTGGCAATGAGCAGTTCTTC
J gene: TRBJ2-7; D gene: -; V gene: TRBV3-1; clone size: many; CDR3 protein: CASSQVLSYEQYF; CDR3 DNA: TGTGCCAGCAGCCAAGTCCTCTCCTACGAGCAGTACTTC
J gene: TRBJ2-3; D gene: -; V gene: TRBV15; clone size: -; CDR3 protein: CATSRDRGSMKPDTQYF; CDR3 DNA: TGTGCCACCAGCAGAGATCGGGGGTCAATGAAGCCAGATACGCAGTATTTT
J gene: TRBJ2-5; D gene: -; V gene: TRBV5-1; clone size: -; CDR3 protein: CASSRTPGRGQETQYF; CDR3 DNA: TGCGCCAGCAGCAGAACGCCGGGACGGGGTCAAGAGACCCAGTACTTC
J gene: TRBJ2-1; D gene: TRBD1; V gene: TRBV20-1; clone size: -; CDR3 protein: CSARWTGAETQFF; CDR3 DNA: TGCAGTGCTAGATGGACAGGGGCAGAGACCCAGTTCTTC
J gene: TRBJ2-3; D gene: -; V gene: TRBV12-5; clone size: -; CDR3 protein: CASAKQGGTDTQYF; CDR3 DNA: TGTGCTAGTGCCAAACAGGGCGGCACAGATACGCAGTATTTT